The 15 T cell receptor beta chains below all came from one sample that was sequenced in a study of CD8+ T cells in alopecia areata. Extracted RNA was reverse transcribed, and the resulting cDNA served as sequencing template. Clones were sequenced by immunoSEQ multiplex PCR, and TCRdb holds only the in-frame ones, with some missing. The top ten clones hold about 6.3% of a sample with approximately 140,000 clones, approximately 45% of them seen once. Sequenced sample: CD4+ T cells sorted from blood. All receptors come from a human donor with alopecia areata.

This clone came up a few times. This CDR3 reads CASSPQDSGGYTF. CDR3 bases: TGTGCCAGCTCACCCCAGGACTCCGGCGGCTACACCTTC. The V call is TRBV18, the J call TRBJ1-2; D remains ambiguous. Germline CDR1 KGHSH, CDR2 LQKENI. Trimming took off 3 bases at V and 8 bases at J, with 13 bases between the two ends. The CDR3 is 13 residues long. Full variable domain (remainder filled in from reference TRBV18 and TRBJ1-2): NAGVMQNPRHLVRRRGQEARLRCSPMKGHSHVYWYRQLPEEGLKFMVYLQKENIIDESGMPKERFSAEFPKEGPSILRIQQVVRGDSAAYFCASSPQDSGGYTFGSGTRLTVV.

CDR3 DNA: TGCAGCGTTAGTACAGGCCCTAGCACAGATACGCAGTATTTT. This gives the protein CSVSTGPSTDTQYF. This chain uses TRBV29-1 with TRBJ2-3; TRBD1 is a possible D gene (5 bases). The CDR3 has 14 amino acids. V lost 5 bases and J 0 bases, leaving 12 bases between the germline ends. Germline V gene data show CDR1 as SQVTM and CDR2 as ANQGSEA.

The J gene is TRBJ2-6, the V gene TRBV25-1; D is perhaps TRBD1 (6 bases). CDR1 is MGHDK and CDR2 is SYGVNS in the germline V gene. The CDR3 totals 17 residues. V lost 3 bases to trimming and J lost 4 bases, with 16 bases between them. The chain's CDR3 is CASSESGHIWGANVLTF. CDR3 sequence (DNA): TGTGCCAGCAGTGAGTCGGGACACATATGGGGGGCCAACGTCCTGACTTTC.

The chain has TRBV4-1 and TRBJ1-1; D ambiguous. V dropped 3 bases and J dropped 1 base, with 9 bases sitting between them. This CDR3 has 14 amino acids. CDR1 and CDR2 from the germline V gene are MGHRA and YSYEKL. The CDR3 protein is CASSHPQKNTEAFF. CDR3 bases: TGCGCCAGCAGCCACCCACAGAAGAACACTGAAGCTTTCTTT.

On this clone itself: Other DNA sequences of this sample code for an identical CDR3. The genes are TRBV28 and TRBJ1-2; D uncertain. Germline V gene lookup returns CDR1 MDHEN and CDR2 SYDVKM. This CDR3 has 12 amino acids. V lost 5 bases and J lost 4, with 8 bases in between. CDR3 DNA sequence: TGTGCCAGCAGTCTAGACATCTATGGCTACACCTTC. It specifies CASSLDIYGYTF.

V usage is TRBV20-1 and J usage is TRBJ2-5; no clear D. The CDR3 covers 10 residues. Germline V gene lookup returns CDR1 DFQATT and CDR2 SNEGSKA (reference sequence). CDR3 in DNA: TGCAGCTGCATGCAAGAGACCCAGTACTTC. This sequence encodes CSCMQETQYF.

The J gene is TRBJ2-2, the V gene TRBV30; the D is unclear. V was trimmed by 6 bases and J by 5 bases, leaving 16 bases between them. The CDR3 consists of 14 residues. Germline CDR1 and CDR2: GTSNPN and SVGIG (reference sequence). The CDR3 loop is CACMVWGQTGELFF. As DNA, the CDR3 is TGTGCCTGCATGGTGTGGGGTCAGACCGGGGAGCTGTTTTTT.

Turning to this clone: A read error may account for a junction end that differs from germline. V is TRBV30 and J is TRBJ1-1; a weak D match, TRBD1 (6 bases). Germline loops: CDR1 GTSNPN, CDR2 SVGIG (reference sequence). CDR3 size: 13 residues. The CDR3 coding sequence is TGTGCCTGGAAAGCTGGAGGACAGATTGAATCTTTCTTT. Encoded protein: CAWKAGGQIESFF.

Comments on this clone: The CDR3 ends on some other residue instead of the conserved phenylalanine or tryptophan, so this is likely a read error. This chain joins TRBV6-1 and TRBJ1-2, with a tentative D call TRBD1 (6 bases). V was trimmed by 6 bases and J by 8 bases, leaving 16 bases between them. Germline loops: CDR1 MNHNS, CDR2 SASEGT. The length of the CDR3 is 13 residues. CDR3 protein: CASRDYGTKGYTL. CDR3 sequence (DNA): TGTGCCAGCAGGGATTACGGGACAAAAGGCTACACCCTC.

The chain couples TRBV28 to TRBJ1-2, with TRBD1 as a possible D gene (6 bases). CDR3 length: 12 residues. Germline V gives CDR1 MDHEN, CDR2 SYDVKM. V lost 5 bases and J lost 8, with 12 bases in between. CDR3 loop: CASSPQGRGYTF. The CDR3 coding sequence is TGTGCCAGCAGTCCACAGGGAAGGGGCTACACCTTC.

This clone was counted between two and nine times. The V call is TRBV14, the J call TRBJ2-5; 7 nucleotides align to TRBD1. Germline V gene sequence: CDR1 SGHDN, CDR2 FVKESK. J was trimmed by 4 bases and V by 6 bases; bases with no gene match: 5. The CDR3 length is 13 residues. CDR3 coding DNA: TGTGCCAGCAGAACCGCAGGGGGAGAGACCCAGTACTTC. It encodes CASRTAGGETQYF.

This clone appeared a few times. CDR3 in amino acids: CASTSGVYGYTF. As DNA, the CDR3 is TGTGCCAGTACATCGGGAGTCTATGGCTACACCTTC. The gene calls are TRBV19 and TRBJ1-2; D ambiguous. The germline V gene encodes CDR1 LNHDA and CDR2 SQIVND (reference sequence). The CDR3 is 12 residues long. The ends were cut back, 7 bases at V and 4 bases at J, with 10 bases in the middle.

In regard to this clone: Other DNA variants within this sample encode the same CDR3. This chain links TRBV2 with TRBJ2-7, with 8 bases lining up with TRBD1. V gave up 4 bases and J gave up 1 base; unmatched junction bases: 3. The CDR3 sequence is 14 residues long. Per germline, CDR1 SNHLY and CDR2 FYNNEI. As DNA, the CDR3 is TGTGCCAGCAGTGGCGGACAGGGTTCCTACGAGCAGTACTTC. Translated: CASSGGQGSYEQYF.

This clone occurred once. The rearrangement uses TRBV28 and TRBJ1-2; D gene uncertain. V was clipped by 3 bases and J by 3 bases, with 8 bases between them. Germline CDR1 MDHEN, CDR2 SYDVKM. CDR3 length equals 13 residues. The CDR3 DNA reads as TGTGCCAGCAGTTTCAGTGGCCACTATGGCTACACCTTC. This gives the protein CASSFSGHYGYTF.

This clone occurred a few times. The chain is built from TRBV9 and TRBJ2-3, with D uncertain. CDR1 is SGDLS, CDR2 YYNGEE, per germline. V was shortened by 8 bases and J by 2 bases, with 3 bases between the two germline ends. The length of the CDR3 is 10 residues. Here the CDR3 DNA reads TGTGCCAGAACCACAGATACGCAGTATTTT. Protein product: CARTTDTQYF.